This TCR beta chain comes out of a study of response to subunit inactivated influenza vaccine. The study's findings and limits: Few new T cells, the authors suggested, are recruited by each seasonal influenza vaccination.

The CDR3 spans 11 residues. V shed 6 bases and J shed 8 bases, with 8 bases lying between them. Germline assignment: CDR1 MNHEY and CDR2 SVGAGI. In the case of this clonotype: What it binds is not known.

TCRdb reanalysed the RT-PCR reads using MiXCR and keeps one entry per CDR3 protein. The profile covers hundreds of thousands of distinct CDR3 sequences, with about 8% appearing a single time and 10% to 15% taken by the ten largest. The rearrangement joins TRBV6-5 to TRBJ2-1; D uncertain. Sequenced here: PBMCs from blood, sampled 23 months after vaccination. The receptor was derived from a man between 50 and 69 years old who received an inactivated influenza vaccine. The DNA of the CDR3 is TGTGCCAGCAGGGCCCTCGATGAGCAGTTCTTC. Translation gives CASRALDEQFF.